This entry concerns a single T cell receptor (beta chain). The time point is: persistent/refractory GD, antithyroid drugs over 5 years with positive TRAb. The TCR library was made from RNA that had been extracted from PBMCs in TRIzol. These data are taken from a study of regulatory T cells in long-lasting Graves disease. The TCR beta library used iRepertoire HTBI primers with Arm-PCR amplification of CDR3. One entry per CDR3 protein results from TCRdb running MiXCR on the multiplex PCR reads. The repertoire holds about 340,000 distinct CDR3 sequences, with around 19% as singletons. This TCR was recovered from a female donor with Graves disease. Here the sequenced sample was peripheral blood mononuclear cells (PBMCs), taken when the disease was refractory, from a patient treated with antithyroid drugs.

CDR3 sequence reads: CASSLTWSSYEQYF. CDR3 nucleotide sequence: TGTGCCAGCAGCCTAACATGGAGCTCCTACGAGCAGTACTTC. This sequence joins TRBV7-9 and TRBJ2-7; unclear D gene. The CDR3 is made up of 14 amino acids. CDR1 and CDR2 from the germline V gene are SEHNR and FQNEAQ (reference sequence). Trimming removed 5 bases from V and 0 bases from J, with 11 bases in between.